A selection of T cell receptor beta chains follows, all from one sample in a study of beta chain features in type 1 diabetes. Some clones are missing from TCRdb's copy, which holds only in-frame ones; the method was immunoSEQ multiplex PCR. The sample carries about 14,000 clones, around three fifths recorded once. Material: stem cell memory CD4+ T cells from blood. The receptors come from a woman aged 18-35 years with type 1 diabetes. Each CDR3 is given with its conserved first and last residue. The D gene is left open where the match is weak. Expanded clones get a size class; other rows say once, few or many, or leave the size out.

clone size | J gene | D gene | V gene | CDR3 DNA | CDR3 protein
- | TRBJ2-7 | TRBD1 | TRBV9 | TGTGCCAGCAGCTTTCAGGGGGAAGGGTACGAGCAGTACTTC | CASSFQGEGYEQYF
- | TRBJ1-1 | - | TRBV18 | TGTGCCAGCTCAAATGGACAGAACACTGAAGCTTTCTTT | CASSNGQNTEAFF
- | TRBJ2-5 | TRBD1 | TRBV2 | TGTGCCAGCAGTAGGGACAGCCAAGAGACCCAGTACTTC | CASSRDSQETQYF
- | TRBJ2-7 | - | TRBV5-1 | TGCGCCAGCAGCTTGGAACTAGGCGAGCAGTACTTC | CASSLELGEQYF
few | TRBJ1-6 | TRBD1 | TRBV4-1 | TGCGCCAGCAGCCAAACCTCCGACAGGGTATACGGTGGTGGCCCGAATTCACCCCTCCACTTT | CASSQTSDRVYGGGPNSPLHF
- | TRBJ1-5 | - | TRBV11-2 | TGTGCCAGCAGCTTACAACAGGGAGTGCAGCCCCAGCATTTT | CASSLQQGVQPQHF
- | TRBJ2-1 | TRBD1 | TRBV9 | TGTGCCAGCAGCGTAGCACAGGGGGCGGTGGATGAGCAGTTCTTC | CASSVAQGAVDEQFF
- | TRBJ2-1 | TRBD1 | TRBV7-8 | TGTGCCAGCAGCTCCCCGAGGACAGGGGGATCCTACAATGAGCAGTTCTTC | CASSSPRTGGSYNEQFF
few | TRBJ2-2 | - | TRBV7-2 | TGTGCCAGCAGCCCGGTGTTCCCAAACACCGGGGAGCTGTTTTTT | CASSPVFPNTGELFF
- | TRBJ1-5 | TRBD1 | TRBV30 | TGTGCCTGGAGCTCCGGGACAGACAATTATAGCAATCAGCCCCAGCATTTT | CAWSSGTDNYSNQPQHF
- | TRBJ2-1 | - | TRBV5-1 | TGCGCCAGCAGCTTAACCTCATCCTTTAGCTCCTACAATGAGCAGTTCTTC | CASSLTSSFSSYNEQFF
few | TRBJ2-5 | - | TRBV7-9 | TGTGCCAGCAGCTTAGCGGGAGGTTTAGAGACCCAGTACTTC | CASSLAGGLETQYF
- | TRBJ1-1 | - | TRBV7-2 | TGTGCCAGCAGCTTAGAGGAGGTGAACACTGAAGCTTTCTTT | CASSLEEVNTEAFF
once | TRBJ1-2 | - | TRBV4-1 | TGCGCCAGCAGCCAAGACGCAACGGACTACTATGGCTACACCTTC | CASSQDATDYYGYTF
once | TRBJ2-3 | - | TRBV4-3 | TGCGCCAGCAGCCAAGATTCCGGGGCAGATACGCAGTATTTT | CASSQDSGADTQYF
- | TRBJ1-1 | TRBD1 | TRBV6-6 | TGTGCCAGCAGTATCGCAGGGGGCGACACTGAAGCTTTCTTT | CASSIAGGDTEAFF
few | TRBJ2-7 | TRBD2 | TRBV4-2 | TGTGCCAGCAGCCAAGATACGAGCGGGAGTTCCTACGAGCAGTACTTC | CASSQDTSGSSYEQYF
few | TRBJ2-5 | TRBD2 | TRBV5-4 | TGTGCCAGCAGCTCGGGTGGGGCGGGGGGACAAGAGACCCAGTACTTC | CASSSGGAGGQETQYF
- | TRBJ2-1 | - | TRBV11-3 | TGTGCCAGCAGCTCCCTTAACAATGAGCAGTTCTTC | CASSSLNNEQFF
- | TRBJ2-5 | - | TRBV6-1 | TGTGCCAGCAGTGAACTCGGGGGAGGGACCCAGTACTTC | CASSELGGGTQYF
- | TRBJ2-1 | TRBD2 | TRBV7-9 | TGTGCCAGCAGCTTAGACCGGACTAGCGGTTACAATGAGCAGTTCTTC | CASSLDRTSGYNEQFF
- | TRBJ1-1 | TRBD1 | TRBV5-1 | TGCGCCAGCAGCTTGGCCCCGGGACAGGGTGGCACTGAAGCTTTCTTT | CASSLAPGQGGTEAFF
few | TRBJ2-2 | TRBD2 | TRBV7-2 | TGTGCCAGCAGCACTACTAGCGGGTTCGGGGAGCTGTTTTTT | CASSTTSGFGELFF
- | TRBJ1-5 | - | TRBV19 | TGTGCCAGTAGCCTCTCGGGGGGTGGCCAGCCCCAGCATTTT | CASSLSGGGQPQHF
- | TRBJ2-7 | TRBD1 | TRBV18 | TGTGCCAGCTCACCTCTACAGGGGGAGTATTACGAGCAGTACTTC | CASSPLQGEYYEQYF
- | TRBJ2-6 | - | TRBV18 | TGTGCCAGCTCACCACTCGGGAACTCTGGGGCCAACGTCCTGACTTTC | CASSPLGNSGANVLTF
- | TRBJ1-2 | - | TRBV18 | TGTGCCAGCTCACCGCTTCGGACACCCCTCGACTATGGCTACACCTTC | CASSPLRTPLDYGYTF
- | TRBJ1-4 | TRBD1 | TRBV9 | TGTGCCAGCAGCCGCTCAACAGGGGGCCACGAAAAACTGTTTTTT | CASSRSTGGHEKLFF
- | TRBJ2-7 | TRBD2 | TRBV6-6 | TGTGCCAGCAGTTTAATCCCGGGACTAGCGAGATACGAGCAGTACTTC | CASSLIPGLARYEQYF
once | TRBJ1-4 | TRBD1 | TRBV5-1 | TGCGCCAGCAGCGACAGGGGGGGTAATGAAAAACTGTTTTTT | CASSDRGGNEKLFF
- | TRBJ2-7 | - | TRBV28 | TGTGCCAGCAGGCCGCGGGGTAGCGCGGCCTACGAGCAGTACTTC | CASRPRGSAAYEQYF
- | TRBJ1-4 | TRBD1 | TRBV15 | TGTGCCACCAGCCCGTCGGTTGGGACAGTAAATGAAAAACTGTTTTTT | CATSPSVGTVNEKLFF
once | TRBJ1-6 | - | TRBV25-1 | TGTGCCAGCAGGACCGGGGGTAGCGGATATAATTCACCCCTCCACTTT | CASRTGGSGYNSPLHF
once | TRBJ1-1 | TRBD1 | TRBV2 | TGTGCCAGTATCGGGACAGGGGGATCGATGAACACTGAAGCTTTCTTT | CASIGTGGSMNTEAFF
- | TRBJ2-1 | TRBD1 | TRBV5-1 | TGCGCCAGCAGCTACTCGACAGGGGTCGCCTACAATGAGCAGTTCTTC | CASSYSTGVAYNEQFF
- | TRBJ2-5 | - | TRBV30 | TGTGCCTGTAACAGGGAAGAGACCCAGTACTTC | CACNREETQYF
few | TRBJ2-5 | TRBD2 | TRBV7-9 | TGTGCCAGCAGCGGCCCGACTAGCGGGGCGGCGGAGACCCAGTACTTC | CASSGPTSGAAETQYF
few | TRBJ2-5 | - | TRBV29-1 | TGCAGCGTTACACCCTCGGGTGGGGGCCTAGAGACCCAGTACTTC | CSVTPSGGGLETQYF
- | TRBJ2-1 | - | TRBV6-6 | TGTGCCAGCAGTTACCGACAGCACAATGAGCAGTTCTTC | CASSYRQHNEQFF